The clone carrying this T cell receptor (beta chain) was observed a single time. The antigen is unknown. In the PCR, 60 Vbeta and 13 Jbeta primers were used. TCRdb's copy holds only in-frame clones and misses some; the assay was immunoSEQ multiplex PCR. The table records under 170,000 clones, roughly 77% of them present only once. This sample was taken from a study of cytomegalovirus exposure and HLA in healthy donors. Findings of the study overall: Later work showed greater clonal expansion in HLA-associated TCR beta chains than in equally common others.

Trimming left V 7 bases short and J 0 bases short, with 16 bases between. The CDR3 length is 15 residues. Looked up from germline, CDR1 is MDHEN and CDR2 is SYDVKM. This chain links TRBV28 with TRBJ2-7, with D possibly TRBD1 on 5 matching bases. This sequence originates from a human donor in good health. The specimen sequenced was PBMCs. CDR3 DNA sequence: TGTGCCAGCAAAACAGGTTCAATATCCTCCTACGAGCAGTACTTC. Translation: CASKTGSISSYEQYF.